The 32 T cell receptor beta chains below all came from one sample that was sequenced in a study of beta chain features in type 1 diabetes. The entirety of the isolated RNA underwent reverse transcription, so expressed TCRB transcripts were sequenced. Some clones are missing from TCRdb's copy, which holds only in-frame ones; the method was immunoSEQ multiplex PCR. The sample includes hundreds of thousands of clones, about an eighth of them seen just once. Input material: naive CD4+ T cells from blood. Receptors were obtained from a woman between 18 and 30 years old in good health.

The CDR3 bases are TGTGCCAGCAGCCCCCTATTGGGGGGTCCTTTGGGGGCCAACGTCCTGACTTTC. Encoded protein: CASSPLLGGPLGANVLTF. The chain recombines TRBV9 with TRBJ2-6, with D perhaps matching TRBD2 (6 bases). Trimming pared 4 bases from V and 4 bases from J, leaving 21 bases between. The CDR3 covers 18 residues. The germline V gene encodes CDR1 SGDLS and CDR2 YYNGEE.

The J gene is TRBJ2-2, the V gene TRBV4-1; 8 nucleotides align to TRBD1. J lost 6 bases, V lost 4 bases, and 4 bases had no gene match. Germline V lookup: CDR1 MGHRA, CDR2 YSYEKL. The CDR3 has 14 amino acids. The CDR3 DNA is TGCGCCAGCAGCCGCGGACAGGGTCCCGGGGAGCTGTTTTTT. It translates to CASSRGQGPGELFF.

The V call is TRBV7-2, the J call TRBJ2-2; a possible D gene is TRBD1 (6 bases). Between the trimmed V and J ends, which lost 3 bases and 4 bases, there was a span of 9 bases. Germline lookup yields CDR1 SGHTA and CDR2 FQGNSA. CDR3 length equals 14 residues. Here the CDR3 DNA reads TGTGCCAGCAGCTTCAACAGGGCCACCGGGGAGCTGTTTTTT. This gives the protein CASSFNRATGELFF.

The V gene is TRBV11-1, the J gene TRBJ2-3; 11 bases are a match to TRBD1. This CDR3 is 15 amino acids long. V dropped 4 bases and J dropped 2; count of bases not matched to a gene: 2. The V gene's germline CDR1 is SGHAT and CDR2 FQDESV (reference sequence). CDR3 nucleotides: TGTGCCAGCAGCTCGGACAGGGGGCCCACAGATACGCAGTATTTT. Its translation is CASSSDRGPTDTQYF.

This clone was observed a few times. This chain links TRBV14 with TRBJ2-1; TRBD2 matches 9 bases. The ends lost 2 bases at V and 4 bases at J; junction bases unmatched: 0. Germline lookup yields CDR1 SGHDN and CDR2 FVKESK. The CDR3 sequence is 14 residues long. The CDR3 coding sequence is TGTGCCAGCAGCCAACTAGCGGGATACAATGAGCAGTTCTTC. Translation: CASSQLAGYNEQFF.

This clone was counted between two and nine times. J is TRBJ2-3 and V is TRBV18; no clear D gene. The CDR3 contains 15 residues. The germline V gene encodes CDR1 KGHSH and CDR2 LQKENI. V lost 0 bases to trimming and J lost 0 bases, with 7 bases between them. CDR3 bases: TGTGCCAGCTCACCACCGGCAGTGAGCACAGATACGCAGTATTTT. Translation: CASSPPAVSTDTQYF.

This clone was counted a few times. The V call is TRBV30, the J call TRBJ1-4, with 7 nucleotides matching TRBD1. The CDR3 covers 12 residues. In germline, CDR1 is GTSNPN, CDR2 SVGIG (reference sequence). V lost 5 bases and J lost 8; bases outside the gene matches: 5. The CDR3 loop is CAWRTGGEKLFF. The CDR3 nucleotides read TGTGCCTGGCGGACAGGAGGCGAAAAACTGTTTTTT.

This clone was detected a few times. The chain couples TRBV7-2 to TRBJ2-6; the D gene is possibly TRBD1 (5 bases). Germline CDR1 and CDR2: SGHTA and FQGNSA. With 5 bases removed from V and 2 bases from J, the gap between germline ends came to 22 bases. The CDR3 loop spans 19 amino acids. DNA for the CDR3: TGTGCCAGCAGCCAGCGACAGAAGCAACTTACTACTGGGGCCAACGTCCTGACTTTC. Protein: CASSQRQKQLTTGANVLTF.

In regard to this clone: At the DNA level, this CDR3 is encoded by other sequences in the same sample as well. The CDR3 DNA is TGTGCCAGCAGCTTATCAGGCGAAGAGACCCAGTACTTC. Its protein is CASSLSGEETQYF. The chain links TRBV7-9 to TRBJ2-5, with no clear D. V lost 2 bases to trimming and J lost 3 bases, with 7 bases between them. CDR3 length equals 13 residues. CDR1 SEHNR and CDR2 FQNEAQ come from the germline V gene (reference sequence).

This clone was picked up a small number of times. The CDR3 nucleotides read TGTGCCAGCAGCTTGAGGGCCCTAAGCTCCTACGAGCAGTACTTC. Amino acid sequence: CASSLRALSSYEQYF. The V and J genes are TRBV13 and TRBJ2-7; tentative D call: TRBD2 (5 bases). This CDR3 has 15 residues. With 3 bases removed from V and 0 bases from J, the gap between germline ends came to 12 bases. The germline CDR1 and CDR2 sequences are PRHDT and FYEKMQ (reference sequence).

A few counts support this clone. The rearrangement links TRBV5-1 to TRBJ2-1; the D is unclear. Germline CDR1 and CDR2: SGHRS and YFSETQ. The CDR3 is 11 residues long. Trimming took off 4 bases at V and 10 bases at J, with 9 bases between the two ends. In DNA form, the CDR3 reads TGCGCCAGCAGCAAGGGCGGAGAGCAGTTCTTC. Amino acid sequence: CASSKGGEQFF. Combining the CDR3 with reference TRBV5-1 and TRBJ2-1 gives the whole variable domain KAGVTQTPRYLIKTRGQQVTLSCSPISGHRSVSWYQQTPGQGLQFLFEYFSETQRNKGNFPGRFSGRQFSNSRSEMNVSTLELGDSALYLCASSKGGEQFFGPGTRLTVL.

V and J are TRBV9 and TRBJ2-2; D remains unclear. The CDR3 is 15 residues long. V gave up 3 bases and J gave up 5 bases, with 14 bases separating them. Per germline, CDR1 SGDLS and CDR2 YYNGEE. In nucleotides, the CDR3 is TGTGCCAGCAGCGAAAGGCAGTGGCAAACCGGGGAGCTGTTTTTT. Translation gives CASSERQWQTGELFF.

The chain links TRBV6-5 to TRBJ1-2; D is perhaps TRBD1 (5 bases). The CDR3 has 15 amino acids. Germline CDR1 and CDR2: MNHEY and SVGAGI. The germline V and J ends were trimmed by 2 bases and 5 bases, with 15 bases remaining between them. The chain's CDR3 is CASSYHGGRGYGYTF. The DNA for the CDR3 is TGTGCCAGCAGTTACCATGGGGGGAGAGGGTATGGCTACACCTTC.

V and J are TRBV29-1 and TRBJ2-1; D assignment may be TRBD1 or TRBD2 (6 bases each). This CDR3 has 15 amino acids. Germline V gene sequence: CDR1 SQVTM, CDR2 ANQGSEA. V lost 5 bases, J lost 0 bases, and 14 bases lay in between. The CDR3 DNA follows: TGCAGCGTTATGGGGGGCCCCTTCTCCTACAATGAGCAGTTCTTC. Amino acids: CSVMGGPFSYNEQFF.

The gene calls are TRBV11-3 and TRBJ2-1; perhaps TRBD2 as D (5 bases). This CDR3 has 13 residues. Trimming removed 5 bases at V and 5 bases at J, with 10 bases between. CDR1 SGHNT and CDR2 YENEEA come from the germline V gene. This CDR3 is CASSQLGNNEQFF. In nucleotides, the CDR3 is TGTGCCAGCAGCCAACTAGGGAACAATGAGCAGTTCTTC. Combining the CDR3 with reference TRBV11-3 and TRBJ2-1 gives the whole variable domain EAGVVQSPRYKIIEKKQPVAFWCNPISGHNTLYWYLQNLGQGPELLIRYENEEAVDDSQLPKDRFSAERLKGVDSTLKIQPAELGDSAVYLCASSQLGNNEQFFGPGTRLTVL.

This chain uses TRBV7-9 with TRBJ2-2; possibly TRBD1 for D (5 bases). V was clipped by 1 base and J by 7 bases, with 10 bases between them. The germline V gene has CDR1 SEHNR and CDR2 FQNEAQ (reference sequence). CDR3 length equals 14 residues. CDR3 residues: CASSLVAGIGELFF. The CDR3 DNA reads TGTGCCAGCAGCTTAGTCGCAGGGATCGGGGAGCTGTTTTTT.

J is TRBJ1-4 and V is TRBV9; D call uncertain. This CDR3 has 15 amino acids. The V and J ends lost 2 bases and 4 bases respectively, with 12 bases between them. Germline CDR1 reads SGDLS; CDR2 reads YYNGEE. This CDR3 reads CASSVGPQLNEKLFF. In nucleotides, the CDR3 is TGTGCCAGCAGCGTTGGGCCACAGCTTAATGAAAAACTGTTTTTT.

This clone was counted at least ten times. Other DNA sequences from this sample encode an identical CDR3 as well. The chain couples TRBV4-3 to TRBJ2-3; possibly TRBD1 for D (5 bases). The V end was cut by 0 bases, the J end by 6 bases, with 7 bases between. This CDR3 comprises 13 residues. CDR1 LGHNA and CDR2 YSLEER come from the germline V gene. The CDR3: CASSQEGPDTQYF. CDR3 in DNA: TGCGCCAGCAGCCAAGAGGGGCCGGATACGCAGTATTTT.

CDR3 sequence reads: CASSYQGRGYTF. For the CDR3, the DNA is TGTGCCAGCAGCTACCAGGGAAGGGGCTACACCTTC. The V call is TRBV7-2, the J call TRBJ1-2; D perhaps matches TRBD1 (5 bases). From germline, CDR1 is SGHTA and CDR2 FQGNSA. The CDR3 totals 12 residues. The V end was cut by 4 bases, the J end by 8 bases, with 11 bases between.

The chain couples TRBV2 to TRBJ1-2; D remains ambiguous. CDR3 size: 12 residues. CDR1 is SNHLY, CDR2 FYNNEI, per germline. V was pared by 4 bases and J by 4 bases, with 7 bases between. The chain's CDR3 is CASSVAGYGYTF. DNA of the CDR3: TGTGCCAGCAGTGTGGCGGGCTATGGCTACACCTTC. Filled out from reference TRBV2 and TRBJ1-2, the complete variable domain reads EPEVTQTPSHQVTQMGQEVILRCVPISNHLYFYWYRQILGQKVEFLVSFYNNEISEKSEIFDDQFSVERPDGSNFTLKIRSTKLEDSAMYFCASSVAGYGYTFGSGTRLTVV.

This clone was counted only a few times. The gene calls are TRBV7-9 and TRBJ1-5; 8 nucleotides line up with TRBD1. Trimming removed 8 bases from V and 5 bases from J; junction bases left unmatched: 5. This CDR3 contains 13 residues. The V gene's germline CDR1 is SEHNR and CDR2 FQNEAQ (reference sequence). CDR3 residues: CASGQGGDQPQHF. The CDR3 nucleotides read TGTGCCAGCGGACAGGGAGGTGATCAGCCCCAGCATTTT.

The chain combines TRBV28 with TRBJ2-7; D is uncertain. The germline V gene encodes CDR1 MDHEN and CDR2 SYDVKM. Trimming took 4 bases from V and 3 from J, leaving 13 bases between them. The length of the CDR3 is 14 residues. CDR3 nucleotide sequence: TGTGCCAGCAGTTGGACGGGCAGTTACTACGAGCAGTACGTC. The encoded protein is CASSWTGSYYEQYV.

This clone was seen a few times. The CDR3 nucleotides are TGTGCCAGCAGTTATACCTCTGGGGCCAACGTCCTGACTTTC. Protein: CASSYTSGANVLTF. This chain connects TRBV6-5 to TRBJ2-6; D not certain. The CDR3 runs 14 residues. Germline lookup yields CDR1 MNHEY and CDR2 SVGAGI. The V end lost 3 bases, the J end lost 0 bases, and 3 bases lay between the germline ends.

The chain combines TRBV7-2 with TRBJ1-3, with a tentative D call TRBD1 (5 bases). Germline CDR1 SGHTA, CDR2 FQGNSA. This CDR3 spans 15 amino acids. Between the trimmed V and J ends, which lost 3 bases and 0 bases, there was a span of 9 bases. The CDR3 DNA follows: TGTGCCAGCAGCTTTGGGGGAAGCTCTGGAAACACCATATATTTT. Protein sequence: CASSFGGSSGNTIYF. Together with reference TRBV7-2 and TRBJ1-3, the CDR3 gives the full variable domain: GAGVSQSPSNKVTEKGKDVELRCDPISGHTALYWYRQSLGQGLEFLIYFQGNSAPDKSGLPSDRFSAERTGGSVSTLTIQRTQQEDSAVYLCASSFGGSSGNTIYFGEGSWLTVV.

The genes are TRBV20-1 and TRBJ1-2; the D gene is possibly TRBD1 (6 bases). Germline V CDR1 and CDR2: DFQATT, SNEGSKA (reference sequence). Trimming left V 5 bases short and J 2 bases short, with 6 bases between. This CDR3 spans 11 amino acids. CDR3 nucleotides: TGCAGTGCTCAGGGGAACTATGGCTACACCTTC. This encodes CSAQGNYGYTF.

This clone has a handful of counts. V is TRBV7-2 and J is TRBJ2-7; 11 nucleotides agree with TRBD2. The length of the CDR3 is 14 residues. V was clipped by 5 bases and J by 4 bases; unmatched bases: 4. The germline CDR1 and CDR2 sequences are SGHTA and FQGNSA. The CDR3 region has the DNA TGTGCCAGCAGCCCCGGGACTAGCGGTTACGAGCAGTACTTC. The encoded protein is CASSPGTSGYEQYF.

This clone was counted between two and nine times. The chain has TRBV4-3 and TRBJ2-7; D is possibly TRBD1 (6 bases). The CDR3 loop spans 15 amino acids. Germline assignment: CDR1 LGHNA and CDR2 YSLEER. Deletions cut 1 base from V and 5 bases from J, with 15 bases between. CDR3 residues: CASSQVVAGVHEQYF. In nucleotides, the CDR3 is TGCGCCAGCAGCCAAGTAGTCGCAGGGGTCCACGAGCAGTACTTC.

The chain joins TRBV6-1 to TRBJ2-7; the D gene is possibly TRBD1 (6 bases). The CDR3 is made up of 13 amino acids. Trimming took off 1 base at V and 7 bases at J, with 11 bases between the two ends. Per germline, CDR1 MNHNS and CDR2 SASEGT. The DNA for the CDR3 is TGTGCCAGCAGTGAAGGTTTAAGGGGGGAGCAGTACTTC. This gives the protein CASSEGLRGEQYF.

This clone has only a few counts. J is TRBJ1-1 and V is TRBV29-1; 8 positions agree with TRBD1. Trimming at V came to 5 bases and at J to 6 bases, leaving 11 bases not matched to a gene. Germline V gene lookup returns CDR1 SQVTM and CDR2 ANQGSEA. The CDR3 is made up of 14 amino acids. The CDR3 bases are TGCAGCGTTCATACCAGGGGGCGCGCAGCTGAAGCTTTCTTT. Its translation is CSVHTRGRAAEAFF.

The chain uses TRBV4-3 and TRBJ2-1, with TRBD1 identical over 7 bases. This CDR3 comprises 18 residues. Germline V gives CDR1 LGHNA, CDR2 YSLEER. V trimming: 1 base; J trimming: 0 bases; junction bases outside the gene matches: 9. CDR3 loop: CASSQGSVRGSSYNEQFF. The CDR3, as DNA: TGCGCCAGCAGCCAAGGGTCAGTCAGGGGGAGCTCCTACAATGAGCAGTTCTTC.

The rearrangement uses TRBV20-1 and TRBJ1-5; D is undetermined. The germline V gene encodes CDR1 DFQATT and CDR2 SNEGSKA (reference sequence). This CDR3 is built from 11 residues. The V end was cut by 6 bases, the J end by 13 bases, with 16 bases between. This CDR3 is CSAHGEQVQHF. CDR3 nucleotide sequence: TGCAGTGCCCATGGGGAGCAGGTACAGCATTTT.

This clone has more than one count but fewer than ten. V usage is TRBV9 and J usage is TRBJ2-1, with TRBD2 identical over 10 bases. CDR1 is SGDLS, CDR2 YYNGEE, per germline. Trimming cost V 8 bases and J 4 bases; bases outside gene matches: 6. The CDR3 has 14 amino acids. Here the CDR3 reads CASSRTSGYNEQFF. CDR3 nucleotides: TGTGCCAGTTCCAGGACTAGCGGTTACAATGAGCAGTTCTTC.